Presented here are 16 T cell receptor beta chains from one specimen sequenced in a study of blood T cell repertoires in COVID-19. Measured with immunoSEQ multiplex PCR; TCRdb has only the in-frame clones, and not every one. The sample lists roughly 330,000 clones; around 87% were seen once. The sequenced sample was PBMCs or T cells enriched from blood (not recorded which). The receptors here all came from a woman in her 30s who had recovered from COVID-19.

The CDR3 DNA sequence: TGTGCCAGCAGCCCCTTAAGAGGCTGGGGGGGGACTGGAAACACCATATATTTT. Its translation is CASSPLRGWGGTGNTIYF. The genes are TRBV7-9 and TRBJ1-3; a weak D match, TRBD1 (5 bases). Germline V gene sequence: CDR1 SEHNR, CDR2 FQNEAQ (reference sequence). The CDR3 covers 18 residues. V lost 5 bases and J lost 2, with 22 bases in between.

This rearrangement joins TRBV4-2 to TRBJ1-6, with D uncertain. Germline values: CDR1 LGHNA, CDR2 YNFKEQ. CDR3 size: 16 residues. Trimming left V 0 bases short and J 9 bases short, with 15 bases between. CDR3 loop: CASSQDTSGGGSPLHF. CDR3 bases: TGTGCCAGCAGCCAAGATACTTCCGGAGGTGGTTCACCCCTCCACTTT.

V and J are TRBV28 and TRBJ1-3; D perhaps matches TRBD1 (5 bases). V lost 6 bases to trimming and J lost 0 bases, with 15 bases between them. The CDR3 runs 16 residues. Germline V gives CDR1 MDHEN, CDR2 SYDVKM. The CDR3 region has the DNA TGTGCCAGCAGGCTCGGGGGAATAAGCTCTGGAAACACCATATATTTT. This encodes CASRLGGISSGNTIYF.

This clone was detected only a few times. The chain carries TRBV13 and TRBJ2-3; D ambiguous. Germline-derived CDR1 and CDR2 are PRHDT and FYEKMQ (reference sequence). This CDR3 is 12 amino acids long. V lost 1 base, J lost 6 bases, and 5 bases lay in between. The CDR3: CASSLERDTQYF. The CDR3 nucleotides are TGTGCCAGCAGCTTAGAACGGGATACGCAGTATTTT.

This chain uses TRBV5-6 with TRBJ2-7, with D maybe TRBD2 (5 bases). The CDR3 is 13 residues long. The germline V gene has CDR1 SGHDT and CDR2 YYEEEE. V was clipped by 7 bases and J by 5 bases, with 16 bases between them. This chain's CDR3 is CASLIREGDEQYF. The CDR3 DNA sequence: TGTGCCAGCCTAATACGGGAAGGAGACGAGCAGTACTTC.

The rearrangement uses TRBV6-5 and TRBJ1-5, with 8 nucleotides matching TRBD1. This CDR3 has 14 residues. Looked up from germline, CDR1 is MNHEY and CDR2 is SVGAGI. The V and J ends lost 6 bases and 7 bases, in that order; junction bases with no gene match: 8. The CDR3 protein is CASSRTGQEQPQHF. The DNA for the CDR3 is TGTGCCAGCAGCCGTACGGGACAGGAACAGCCCCAGCATTTT.

This rearrangement joins TRBV28 to TRBJ1-2; TRBD1 matches at 12 bases. The CDR3 is made up of 17 amino acids. Germline CDR1 MDHEN, CDR2 SYDVKM. J was trimmed by 4 bases and V by 4 bases; bases with no gene match: 10. The CDR3 loop reads CASSSPGTGGVGYGYTF. In DNA, the CDR3 is TGTGCCAGCAGTTCGCCTGGGACAGGGGGCGTTGGCTATGGCTACACCTTC.

The chain couples TRBV7-9 to TRBJ1-2; D not resolved. Trimming took off 5 bases at V and 2 bases at J, with 6 bases between the two ends. The length of the CDR3 is 12 residues. Germline V gene data show CDR1 as SEHNR and CDR2 as FQNEAQ (reference sequence). The CDR3 DNA follows: TGTGCCAGCAGCATACAGAACTATGGCTACACCTTC. This sequence encodes CASSIQNYGYTF.

The CDR3 protein is CASLGYTEAFF. CDR3 sequence (DNA): TGTGCCAGCCTAGGTTACACTGAAGCTTTCTTT. The chain has TRBV2 and TRBJ1-1; D not certain. Germline CDR1 and CDR2: SNHLY and FYNNEI. CDR3 size: 11 residues. The V end lost 8 bases, the J end lost 3 bases, and 7 bases lay between the germline ends.

The V call is TRBV5-5, the J call TRBJ1-2; TRBD1 is a possible D gene (5 bases). CDR1 SGHKS and CDR2 YYEKEE come from the germline V gene (reference sequence). Deletions cut 3 bases from V and 2 bases from J, with 17 bases between. CDR3 length: 16 residues. CDR3 sequence: CASSSERDSGNYGYTF. In nucleotides, the CDR3 is TGTGCCAGCAGCTCGGAAAGGGACTCTGGGAACTATGGCTACACCTTC.

CDR3 coding DNA: TGCGCCAGCAGCTTGGGGCTAGTGGACTACAATGAGCAGTTCTTC. Residues: CASSLGLVDYNEQFF. This chain connects TRBV5-1 to TRBJ2-1; D unresolved. In germline, CDR1 is SGHRS, CDR2 YFSETQ. The CDR3 runs 15 residues. Trimming cost V 0 bases and J 3 bases, with 10 bases left between them.

The rearrangement uses TRBV10-3 and TRBJ2-2; perhaps TRBD2 as D (7 bases). The V gene's germline CDR1 is ENHRY and CDR2 SYGVKD. Trimming took off 8 bases at V and 0 bases at J, with 16 bases between the two ends. The CDR3 consists of 16 residues. The CDR3 sequence: CAIHPGGLANTGELFF. The DNA of the CDR3 is TGTGCCATCCACCCCGGGGGGCTCGCGAACACCGGGGAGCTGTTTTTT.

The CDR3 coding sequence is TGCAGCGTTAGACAGGGAAACTCTGGAAACACCATATATTTT. Translating gives CSVRQGNSGNTIYF. This chain uses TRBV29-1 with TRBJ1-3; 7 positions agree with TRBD1. CDR1 is SQVTM and CDR2 is ANQGSEA in the germline V gene. The CDR3 length is 14 residues. The junction had 4 bases not matched to a gene; V was cut back by 5 bases and J by 0 bases.

The chain recombines TRBV2 with TRBJ1-5, with TRBD1 as a possible D gene (6 bases). There are 17 residues in the CDR3. The V gene lost 6 bases and the J gene lost 2 bases, with 20 bases spanning the gap. Germline loops: CDR1 SNHLY, CDR2 FYNNEI. The CDR3 here is CASSPGTRRLGNQPQHF. The CDR3 DNA reads TGTGCCAGCAGCCCCGGGACAAGGAGACTTGGCAATCAGCCCCAGCATTTT.

Worth noting for this clone: One end of the junction is discordant with germline, which a read error may explain. This chain joins TRBV5-1 and TRBJ1-2, with D possibly matching TRBD1 (6 bases). From germline, CDR1 is SGHRS and CDR2 YFSETQ. The CDR3 length is 15 residues. The CDR3 DNA is TGCGTCAGCAGCTTGGTCTCAGGGGACAACTATGGCTACACCTTC. This sequence encodes CVSSLVSGDNYGYTF.

This rearrangement joins TRBV18 to TRBJ2-7; 7 bases are a match to TRBD1. The CDR3 is 16 amino acids. J lost 2 bases, V lost 2 bases, and 9 bases had no gene match. Germline V lookup: CDR1 KGHSH, CDR2 LQKENI. CDR3 residues: CASSPTTGTAAYEQYF. Written as DNA, the CDR3 is TGTGCCAGCTCACCAACAACCGGGACAGCAGCCTACGAGCAGTACTTC.